The 6 T cell receptor beta chains in this list originate from one sample, sequenced in a study of shared T cell receptors in the human thymus. Sequencing was performed with immunoSEQ multiplex PCR; in TCRdb, only in-frame clones are kept and a portion is missing. The profile covers under 850,000 clones, with approximately 90% appearing a single time and about 0.01% taken by the ten largest. In addition, the sample was reused for a study of human thymus T cells.

Sequencing was done on a sample of thymocytes. These receptors were taken from a boy younger than two with a congenital heart defect.

The chain has TRBV11-3 and TRBJ2-3, with 8 nucleotides matching TRBD2. V was clipped by 4 bases and J by 2 bases; unmatched bases: 8. The CDR3 is made up of 16 amino acids. CDR1 is SGHNT and CDR2 is YENEEA in the germline V gene. The DNA for the CDR3 is TGTGCCAGCAGCTCCTCTGATAGCGGGGCCACAGATACGCAGTATTTT. Encoded protein: CASSSSDSGATDTQYF. The whole variable domain, filled in from reference TRBV11-3 and TRBJ2-3, reads EAGVVQSPRYKIIEKKQPVAFWCNPISGHNTLYWYLQNLGQGPELLIRYENEEAVDDSQLPKDRFSAERLKGVDSTLKIQPAELGDSAVYLCASSSSDSGATDTQYFGPGTRLTVL.

The chain recombines TRBV27 with TRBJ2-5; D perhaps matches TRBD1 (6 bases). The germline CDR1 and CDR2 sequences are MNHEY and SMNVEV (reference sequence). The ends were cut back, 3 bases at V and 3 bases at J, with 8 bases in the middle. CDR3 length: 13 residues. CDR3 residues: CASSFAGEETQYF. In DNA form, the CDR3 reads TGTGCCAGCAGTTTTGCAGGGGAAGAGACCCAGTACTTC.

The chain uses TRBV9 and TRBJ1-2; 9 bases map to TRBD1. The V gene's germline CDR1 is SGDLS and CDR2 YYNGEE. The CDR3 has 16 residues. V dropped 0 bases and J dropped 1; count of bases not matched to a gene: 4. CDR3 coding DNA: TGTGCCAGCAGCGTAGATACAGGGGGCGATAACTATGGCTACACCTTC. It is translated as CASSVDTGGDNYGYTF.

The chain is built from TRBV28 and TRBJ2-7; 15 nucleotides align to TRBD2. Per the germline V gene, CDR1 is MDHEN and CDR2 is SYDVKM. The length of the CDR3 is 22 residues. The ends lost 3 bases at V and 3 bases at J; junction bases unmatched: 21. In DNA, the CDR3 is TGTGCCAGCAGTTTGAGGGGGACAGGGGCGTTAGGGACTAGCGGGAGGCTCTACGAGCAGTACTTC. This encodes CASSLRGTGALGTSGRLYEQYF. Looking up the rest from reference TRBV28 and TRBJ2-7 gives the full variable domain: DVKVTQSSRYLVKRTGEKVFLECVQDMDHENMFWYRQDPGLGLRLIYFSYDVKMKEKGDIPEGYSVSREKKERFSLILESASTNQTSMYLCASSLRGTGALGTSGRLYEQYFGPGTRLTVT.

V usage is TRBV19 and J usage is TRBJ1-4; D not resolved. The CDR3 covers 15 residues. V shed 3 bases and J shed 3 bases, with 11 bases lying between them. Germline CDR1 LNHDA, CDR2 SQIVND (reference sequence). The CDR3 here is CASSMMGGPNEKLFF. Here the CDR3 DNA reads TGTGCCAGTAGTATGATGGGAGGCCCTAATGAAAAACTGTTTTTT.

The rearrangement uses TRBV27 and TRBJ2-3; TRBD1 might be the D (6 bases). CDR3 length: 15 residues. V lost 6 bases to trimming and J lost 2 bases, with 15 bases between them. Germline V gene sequence: CDR1 MNHEY, CDR2 SMNVEV (reference sequence). In DNA form, the CDR3 reads TGTGCCAGCAGCCAACCGGGACACCCCACAGATACGCAGTATTTT. This encodes CASSQPGHPTDTQYF.